Following are 6 T cell receptor beta chains from one sample sequenced in a study of T cell responses to AZD1222 COVID-19 vaccine. The table came from immunoSEQ multiplex PCR; TCRdb's copy has only in-frame clones and leaves some out. The sample consists of 150,000 to 200,000 clones, roughly nine tenths of them appearing once. The material sequenced was peripheral blood, taken 28 days after the second AZD1222 dose. The receptors shown here come from an adult who received the AZD1222 COVID-19 vaccine.

The CDR3: CASSGRVGGMVYTF. The CDR3 nucleotides read TGTGCCAGCAGCGGAAGGGTCGGAGGTATGGTCTACACCTTC. The chain links TRBV9 to TRBJ1-2; D is uncertain. CDR3 length: 14 amino acids. Germline V gene lookup returns CDR1 SGDLS and CDR2 YYNGEE. With 3 bases removed from V and 10 bases from J, the gap between germline ends came to 19 bases.

V gene TRBV5-4 combines with J gene TRBJ2-2; D is possibly TRBD1 (7 bases). The CDR3 sequence is 16 residues long. Germline CDR1 reads SGHNT; CDR2 reads YYREEE (reference sequence). The V end lost 4 bases, the J end lost 2 bases, and 15 bases lay between the germline ends. CDR3 loop: CASSQGGRINTGELFF. CDR3 DNA: TGTGCCAGCAGCCAGGGGGGCAGGATTAACACCGGGGAGCTGTTTTTT.

The chain couples TRBV5-1 to TRBJ2-3; 8 bases map to TRBD2. Trimming cost V 1 base and J 2 bases; bases outside gene matches: 9. Germline assignment: CDR1 SGHRS and CDR2 YFSETQ. The CDR3 spans 17 residues. The CDR3 sequence is CASSLNRNSGTTDTQYF. CDR3 nucleotides: TGCGCCAGCAGCTTGAATCGGAATAGCGGGACCACAGATACGCAGTATTTT.

This chain uses TRBV4-2 with TRBJ2-3, with 12 bases aligning to TRBD2. J lost 1 base, V lost 7 bases, and 12 bases had no gene match. The CDR3 is 18 residues long. The germline V gene has CDR1 LGHNA and CDR2 YNFKEQ. CDR3 nucleotide sequence: TGTGCCAGCAAGGCTCTCCTAGCGGGGGGGCCGGGCACAGATACGCAGTATTTT. Translation gives CASKALLAGGPGTDTQYF.

V usage is TRBV11-3 and J usage is TRBJ2-7; D could derive from TRBD1 or TRBD2 (6 bases each). From germline, CDR1 is SGHNT and CDR2 YENEEA. CDR3 length: 15 amino acids. V lost 3 bases and J lost 0, with 12 bases in between. The CDR3 reads CASSLGGDASYEQYF. The CDR3 region has the DNA TGTGCCAGCAGCTTGGGGGGCGATGCCTCCTACGAGCAGTACTTC.

The rearrangement joins TRBV5-1 to TRBJ2-7, with D uncertain. This CDR3 has 18 residues. The germline gives CDR1 SGHRS, CDR2 YFSETQ. V lost 3 bases to trimming and J lost 2 bases, with 24 bases between them. The CDR3 reads CASSSKKGTDRIAYEQYF. CDR3 in DNA: TGCGCCAGCAGCTCTAAGAAGGGCACCGACCGAATTGCCTACGAGCAGTACTTC.